The 25 T cell receptor beta chains given below trace back to one sample, sequenced in a study of beta chain features in type 1 diabetes. The sequenced template was cDNA made from the entire isolated RNA. Assay used: immunoSEQ multiplex PCR; TCRdb lists only in-frame clones, some missing. The profile shows fewer than 900,000 clones, roughly 17% of them singletons. Sequencing used naive CD4+ T cells from blood. These TCRs come from a woman aged 18-30 years in good health.

This clone was counted only a few times. In nucleotides, the CDR3 is TGTGCCAGCTCCCAGCGACCGGATACGCAGTATTTT. Its translation is CASSQRPDTQYF. This chain connects TRBV18 to TRBJ2-3; D remains ambiguous. The CDR3 spans 12 residues. CDR1 and CDR2 (germline): KGHSH, LQKENI. Deletions cut 6 bases from V and 6 bases from J, with 10 bases between.

The rearrangement uses TRBV28 and TRBJ2-2; 13 bases agree with TRBD2. CDR1 is MDHEN and CDR2 is SYDVKM in the germline V gene. The CDR3 consists of 17 residues. The V segment lost 3 bases and the J segment 7 bases; nucleotides outside the gene matches: 8. CDR3 DNA sequence: TGTGCCAGCAGTTTCGGACTAGCGGGGGCCTCGGGCGGGGAGCTGTTTTTT. It is translated as CASSFGLAGASGGELFF.

The genes are TRBV28 and TRBJ2-7, with a weak D call TRBD1 (6 bases). The CDR3 is 14 residues long. Germline V gene lookup returns CDR1 MDHEN and CDR2 SYDVKM. Trimming took 4 bases from V and 4 from J, leaving 14 bases between them. This CDR3 reads CASSSTGSGYEQYF. The DNA of the CDR3 is TGTGCCAGCAGTTCCACAGGGTCGGGGTACGAGCAGTACTTC. The entire variable domain, with the rest obtained from reference TRBV28 and TRBJ2-7, is as follows: DVKVTQSSRYLVKRTGEKVFLECVQDMDHENMFWYRQDPGLGLRLIYFSYDVKMKEKGDIPEGYSVSREKKERFSLILESASTNQTSMYLCASSSTGSGYEQYFGPGTRLTVT.

The V call is TRBV7-9, the J call TRBJ2-1; D is possibly TRBD2 (5 bases). CDR1 is SEHNR, CDR2 FQNEAQ, per germline (reference sequence). The germline V and J ends were trimmed by 2 bases and 5 bases, with 19 bases remaining between them. This CDR3 contains 17 residues. DNA of the CDR3: TGTGCCAGCAGCTTAATTATACTCGAGGGCCGCCACAATGAGCAGTTCTTC. Encoded protein: CASSLIILEGRHNEQFF.

The chain joins TRBV5-1 to TRBJ2-5, with TRBD1 matching 8 bases. Unmatched junction bases numbered 9, after V lost 0 bases and J lost 5 bases. CDR3 size: 16 residues. Looked up from germline, CDR1 is SGHRS and CDR2 is YFSETQ. Here the CDR3 reads CASSLVAGGFGETQYF. The CDR3 DNA reads TGCGCCAGCAGCTTGGTTGCAGGGGGCTTCGGGGAGACCCAGTACTTC.

This clone was seen a few times. V gene TRBV25-1 combines with J gene TRBJ1-1; 7 nucleotides line up with TRBD1. The CDR3 spans 14 residues. V shed 6 bases, J shed 2 bases, and the junction held 6 bases outside the gene matches. Germline values: CDR1 MGHDK, CDR2 SYGVNS. The CDR3 loop is CASRAGTVNTEAFF. In nucleotides, the CDR3 is TGTGCCAGCAGGGCCGGGACAGTTAACACTGAAGCTTTCTTT.

This chain connects TRBV6-5 to TRBJ2-3; D is possibly TRBD1 (5 bases). Deletions cut 6 bases from V and 2 bases from J, with 15 bases between. This CDR3 is built from 15 residues. The germline V gene has CDR1 MNHEY and CDR2 SVGAGI. The CDR3 DNA reads TGTGCCAGCAGCCGACGGACAACAAACACAGATACGCAGTATTTT. This gives the protein CASSRRTTNTDTQYF.

Here the CDR3 reads CASSVEVGLAYAYEQYF. DNA for the CDR3: TGTGCCAGCAGCGTCGAGGTGGGACTAGCGTATGCCTACGAGCAGTACTTC. J is TRBJ2-7 and V is TRBV28; TRBD2 aligns across 10 bases. V shed 6 bases and J 2 bases; nucleotides not matched to a gene: 13. Per germline, CDR1 MDHEN and CDR2 SYDVKM. The CDR3 covers 17 residues.

This chain joins TRBV13 and TRBJ2-7; 9 positions agree with TRBD2. The CDR3 consists of 13 residues. Unmatched junction bases numbered 6, after V lost 6 bases and J lost 6 bases. Germline V gives CDR1 PRHDT, CDR2 FYEKMQ (reference sequence). In DNA form, the CDR3 reads TGTGCCAGCAGGGTAGCGGGAGACCCCGAGCAGTACTTC. Its translation: CASRVAGDPEQYF.

V gene TRBV7-2 combines with J gene TRBJ2-3; D is unresolved. The CDR3 consists of 14 residues. Germline assignment: CDR1 SGHTA and CDR2 FQGNSA. V was clipped by 1 base and J by 7 bases, with 12 bases between them. CDR3 residues: CASSLVKDRHTQYF. CDR3 DNA sequence: TGTGCCAGCAGCTTAGTCAAGGATAGACATACGCAGTATTTT. Together with reference TRBV7-2 and TRBJ2-3, the CDR3 gives the full variable domain: GAGVSQSPSNKVTEKGKDVELRCDPISGHTALYWYRQSLGQGLEFLIYFQGNSAPDKSGLPSDRFSAERTGGSVSTLTIQRTQQEDSAVYLCASSLVKDRHTQYFGPGTRLTVL.

This chain joins TRBV7-9 and TRBJ1-5; D is uncertain. There are 13 residues in the CDR3. Deletions cut 6 bases from V and 4 bases from J, with 10 bases between. Germline lookup yields CDR1 SEHNR and CDR2 FQNEAQ (reference sequence). CDR3 bases: TGTGCCAGCAGTGGGGAGCAGAATCAGCCCCAGCATTTT. It codes for CASSGEQNQPQHF.

This clone was counted only a few times. Other DNA sequences from this sample encode an identical CDR3 as well. The chain has TRBV7-9 and TRBJ2-7; D perhaps matches TRBD1 (6 bases). In germline, CDR1 is SEHNR, CDR2 FQNEAQ (reference sequence). Trimming pared 0 bases from V and 4 bases from J, leaving 7 bases between. CDR3 length: 13 amino acids. This CDR3 reads CASSLADSYEQYF. CDR3 sequence (DNA): TGTGCCAGCAGCTTAGCGGACAGTTACGAGCAGTACTTC.

The rearrangement uses TRBV7-9 and TRBJ2-2; TRBD2 agrees at 10 bases. This CDR3 is built from 15 residues. Trimming removed 4 bases from V and 6 bases from J; junction bases left unmatched: 5. Germline V gene lookup returns CDR1 SEHNR and CDR2 FQNEAQ (reference sequence). The CDR3 nucleotides are TGTGCCAGCAGCTGGGCTAGCGGGAGATCCGGGGAGCTGTTTTTT. Translation: CASSWASGRSGELFF.

This clone was seen a handful of times. The V call is TRBV10-3, the J call TRBJ2-3; 7 bases agree with TRBD2. The V gene's germline CDR1 is ENHRY and CDR2 SYGVKD. This CDR3 spans 16 amino acids. Losses at the gene ends were 2 bases for V and 3 bases for J; bases not matched to a gene: 8. Written as DNA, the CDR3 is TGTGCCATCAGTGAGGTTGAGCGGGGTACGACAGATACGCAGTATTTT. Encoded protein: CAISEVERGTTDTQYF.

This clone was found a few times. The V gene is TRBV5-6, the J gene TRBJ2-5; a possible D gene is TRBD1 (5 bases). The CDR3 runs 13 residues. V was pared by 4 bases and J by 10 bases, with 17 bases between. Germline loops: CDR1 SGHDT, CDR2 YYEEEE. The CDR3 is CASSPRTRAYQYF. The CDR3 bases are TGTGCCAGCAGCCCAAGGACAAGGGCGTACCAGTACTTC.

This sequence joins TRBV10-3 and TRBJ2-1, with 8 bases identical to TRBD2. V gave up 0 bases and J gave up 4 bases; unmatched junction bases: 8. The germline V gene encodes CDR1 ENHRY and CDR2 SYGVKD. The CDR3 totals 17 residues. CDR3 sequence: CAISESAISGTYNEQFF. The CDR3 region has the DNA TGTGCCATCAGTGAGTCTGCGATTAGCGGGACTTACAATGAGCAGTTCTTC.

The chain links TRBV10-3 to TRBJ1-2; D gene uncertain. The germline V gene encodes CDR1 ENHRY and CDR2 SYGVKD. V was shortened by 1 base and J by 6 bases, with 9 bases between the two germline ends. The CDR3 runs 13 residues. The CDR3 region is CAISEFATNGYTF. The CDR3 DNA sequence: TGTGCCATCAGTGAGTTTGCAACGAATGGCTACACCTTC.

This clone was picked up a small number of times. The chain's CDR3 is CASSIGGTSPHEQFF. As DNA, the CDR3 is TGTGCCAGTAGTATAGGTGGGACTAGCCCGCACGAGCAGTTCTTC. The rearrangement links TRBV19 to TRBJ2-1; 9 bases align to TRBD2. V lost 1 base to trimming and J lost 10 bases; unmatched junction nucleotides: 8. CDR1 LNHDA and CDR2 SQIVND come from the germline V gene (reference sequence). The CDR3 has 15 residues.

CDR3 sequence: CASSKGGRANTGELFF. The DNA of the CDR3 is TGTGCCAGCAGCAAAGGGGGGAGAGCGAACACCGGGGAGCTGTTTTTT. The chain carries TRBV7-9 and TRBJ2-2; D is possibly TRBD1 or TRBD2 (6 bases each). V dropped 5 bases and J dropped 0 bases, with 13 bases sitting between them. Germline CDR1 reads SEHNR; CDR2 reads FQNEAQ (reference sequence). The CDR3 is 16 residues long.

This clone was detected only a few times. The CDR3 region has the DNA TGTGCCAGCAACCCCGCTGACAGGCAGGGCGAGCAGTTCTTC. This gives the protein CASNPADRQGEQFF. This chain uses TRBV28 with TRBJ2-1, with D tentatively TRBD1 (6 bases). There are 14 residues in the CDR3. The ends were cut back, 7 bases at V and 10 bases at J, with 20 bases in the middle. The germline V gene encodes CDR1 MDHEN and CDR2 SYDVKM. The full variable domain, completed using reference TRBV28 and TRBJ2-1, is DVKVTQSSRYLVKRTGEKVFLECVQDMDHENMFWYRQDPGLGLRLIYFSYDVKMKEKGDIPEGYSVSREKKERFSLILESASTNQTSMYLCASNPADRQGEQFFGPGTRLTVL.

The rearrangement joins TRBV7-3 to TRBJ2-2; 8 bases agree with TRBD2. V lost 5 bases to trimming and J lost 5 bases; unmatched junction nucleotides: 10. Looked up from germline, CDR1 is SGHTA and CDR2 is FQGTGA. This CDR3 has 16 amino acids. This CDR3 reads CASSPLGREETGELFF. CDR3 coding DNA: TGTGCCAGCAGCCCGTTAGGGCGGGAGGAGACCGGGGAGCTGTTTTTT.

The chain combines TRBV15 with TRBJ2-5, with 9 bases matching TRBD2. The CDR3 loop spans 16 amino acids. Losses at the gene ends were 1 base for V and 2 bases for J; bases not matched to a gene: 5. Germline CDR1 is LNHNV and CDR2 is YYDKDF (reference sequence). CDR3 loop: CATSRALAGKQETQYF. The DNA of the CDR3 is TGTGCCACCAGCAGAGCTCTAGCGGGAAAACAAGAGACCCAGTACTTC.

This clone was seen a few times. The rearrangement joins TRBV28 to TRBJ2-2, with 7 bases that match TRBD2. Trimming cost V 7 bases and J 6 bases; bases outside gene matches: 11. The CDR3 has 15 residues. CDR1 is MDHEN, CDR2 SYDVKM, per germline. The CDR3 DNA reads as TGTGCCAGCAAATGGGGCGCGGGAGTTGCCGGGGAGCTGTTTTTT. This codes for CASKWGAGVAGELFF.

This chain uses TRBV29-1 with TRBJ2-3; no clear D. From germline, CDR1 is SQVTM and CDR2 ANQGSEA. V was cut by 0 bases and J by 3 bases, with 4 bases left in between. The CDR3 runs to 12 residues. CDR3 nucleotides: TGCAGCGTTGAAGACCTGACAGATACGCAGTATTTT. This gives the protein CSVEDLTDTQYF.

This clone appeared a few times. The rearrangement uses TRBV13 and TRBJ1-4, with 8 bases fitting TRBD1. Trimming removed 0 bases from V and 10 bases from J; junction bases left unmatched: 4. The CDR3 is 14 amino acids. Germline CDR1 reads PRHDT; CDR2 reads FYEKMQ (reference sequence). CDR3 region: CASSLGAQGGKLFF. In DNA, the CDR3 is TGTGCCAGCAGCTTAGGAGCACAGGGGGGAAAACTGTTTTTT.